What follows are 22 T cell receptor beta chains derived from one specimen sequenced in a study of blood T cell repertoires in COVID-19. Profiling relied on immunoSEQ multiplex PCR, and the TCRdb table lists in-frame clones only, not all of them. The sample includes 140,000 to 150,000 clones, 76% of them seen just once. The sample consisted of peripheral blood. The receptors come from a man between 60 and 70 years old with acute or convalescent COVID-19.

V usage is TRBV27 and J usage is TRBJ1-1, with D possibly TRBD1 on 6 matching bases. Germline assignment: CDR1 MNHEY and CDR2 SMNVEV (reference sequence). Trimming left V 8 bases short and J 4 bases short, with 8 bases between. The CDR3 loop spans 11 amino acids. Here the CDR3 DNA reads TGTGCCAGCCGAGGGGGCACTGAAGCTTTCTTT. This sequence encodes CASRGGTEAFF.

The rearrangement links TRBV27 to TRBJ2-7; the match to TRBD1 covers 8 bases. Germline V lookup: CDR1 MNHEY, CDR2 SMNVEV (reference sequence). The CDR3 covers 18 residues. Losses at the gene ends were 5 bases for V and 2 bases for J; bases not matched to a gene: 17. As DNA, the CDR3 is TGTGCCAGCAGTCTCCGGGACAGGTCAAATACTAAGGCCTACGAGCAGTACTTC. It encodes CASSLRDRSNTKAYEQYF.

V gene TRBV5-1 combines with J gene TRBJ2-5, with D possibly being TRBD1 (6 bases). The CDR3 is 14 residues long. Germline V gene lookup returns CDR1 SGHRS and CDR2 YFSETQ. V shed 0 bases and J shed 2 bases, with 8 bases lying between them. The CDR3: CASSLERGQETQYF. CDR3 sequence (DNA): TGCGCCAGCAGCTTGGAAAGGGGGCAAGAGACCCAGTACTTC.

Only one count was recorded for this clone. The chain links TRBV7-9 to TRBJ2-7, with 11 bases matching TRBD2. The V gene end was trimmed by 4 bases and the J gene end by 6 bases; junction bases not matched to a gene: 11. Germline-derived CDR1 and CDR2 are SEHNR and FQNEAQ (reference sequence). The CDR3 extends over 16 amino acids. This CDR3 is CASSSTIAGGVREQYF. DNA of the CDR3: TGTGCCAGCAGCTCCACTATAGCGGGAGGGGTACGCGAGCAGTACTTC.

This chain connects TRBV19 to TRBJ2-1; maybe TRBD2 (5 bases). V was clipped by 8 bases and J by 8 bases, with 10 bases between them. The CDR3 extends over 11 amino acids. Germline CDR1 reads LNHDA; CDR2 reads SQIVND (reference sequence). The DNA for the CDR3 is TGTGCCAGTGAGGGCCTCTATGAGCAGTTCTTC. Amino acids: CASEGLYEQFF.

This chain connects TRBV2 to TRBJ1-4, with D hard to call. Trimming took off 4 bases at V and 8 bases at J, with 11 bases between the two ends. The CDR3 is 13 amino acids. Germline-derived CDR1 and CDR2 are SNHLY and FYNNEI. The CDR3, as DNA: TGTGCCAGCAGTGGGGATGCGGGAGAAAAACTGTTTTTT. Amino acids: CASSGDAGEKLFF.

This chain uses TRBV6-5 with TRBJ2-7; D is undetermined. The CDR3 consists of 14 residues. CDR1 is MNHEY, CDR2 SVGAGI, per germline. V was shortened by 0 bases and J by 5 bases, with 11 bases between the two germline ends. The CDR3 nucleotides read TGTGCCAGCAGTTACTCGTTCCAGTCCCACGAGCAGTACTTC. Translating it yields CASSYSFQSHEQYF.

On this clone itself: Other DNA sequences in the same sample also yield this CDR3. This CDR3 is CASSFLVLGELFF. The CDR3 DNA follows: TGTGCCAGCAGTTTCTTAGTTCTCGGGGAGCTGTTTTTT. The chain is built from TRBV27 and TRBJ2-2; D gene ambiguous. The length of the CDR3 is 13 residues. The V end lost 3 bases, the J end lost 7 bases, and 9 bases lay between the germline ends. Germline CDR1 and CDR2: MNHEY and SMNVEV (reference sequence).

The chain couples TRBV6-6 to TRBJ2-7; 9 nucleotides align to TRBD1. Unmatched junction bases numbered 6, after V lost 8 bases and J lost 4 bases. CDR1 is MNHNY and CDR2 is SVGAGI in the germline V gene (reference sequence). This CDR3 is built from 13 residues. CDR3 in amino acids: CASRDRVLYEQYF. DNA for the CDR3: TGTGCCAGCCGGGACAGGGTGTTGTACGAGCAGTACTTC.

The rearrangement uses TRBV6-1 and TRBJ1-5; no clear D gene. The germline V gene encodes CDR1 MNHNS and CDR2 SASEGT. The CDR3 runs to 12 residues. V lost 5 bases and J 11 bases, leaving 13 bases between the germline ends. In DNA form, the CDR3 reads TGTGCCAGCAGTTCCCTAGGGCGGGCCCAGCATTTT. As protein: CASSSLGRAQHF.

V gene TRBV28 combines with J gene TRBJ1-5, with a tentative D call TRBD1 (6 bases). The CDR3 contains 12 residues. Germline-derived CDR1 and CDR2 are MDHEN and SYDVKM. CDR3 loop: CAAGVLNQPQHF. The CDR3 DNA follows: TGTGCGGCAGGGGTGCTCAATCAGCCCCAGCATTTT.

The V gene is TRBV11-2, the J gene TRBJ1-1; TRBD1 agrees at 7 bases. The CDR3 sequence is 15 residues long. J was trimmed by 3 bases and V by 3 bases; bases with no gene match: 7. CDR1 and CDR2 from the germline V gene are SGHAT and FQNNGV. The CDR3 loop is CASSFNRGADTEAFF. DNA of the CDR3: TGTGCCAGCAGCTTCAACAGGGGCGCGGACACTGAAGCTTTCTTT.

The rearrangement joins TRBV18 to TRBJ2-5; TRBD1 agrees at 10 bases. The CDR3 runs 13 residues. The ends lost 5 bases at V and 5 bases at J; junction bases unmatched: 2. Germline V gene data show CDR1 as KGHSH and CDR2 as LQKENI. CDR3 coding DNA: TGTGCCAGCTCAGGGACAGGGGTCGAGACCCAGTACTTC. The encoded protein is CASSGTGVETQYF.

This chain joins TRBV7-6 and TRBJ2-1; no reliable D call. The V end lost 6 bases, the J end lost 10 bases, and 7 bases lay between the germline ends. CDR3 length equals 10 residues. Germline loops: CDR1 SGHVS, CDR2 FNYEAQ. This CDR3 reads CASSLSEQFF. DNA of the CDR3: TGTGCCAGCAGTCTTTCGGAGCAGTTCTTC.

The rearrangement links TRBV2 to TRBJ1-5; D gene ambiguous. Trimming cost V 4 bases and J 4 bases, with 8 bases left between them. This CDR3 region has 13 residues. Looked up from germline, CDR1 is SNHLY and CDR2 is FYNNEI. As DNA, the CDR3 is TGTGCCAGCAGTGGGCAGGTTAATCAGCCCCAGCATTTT. It translates to CASSGQVNQPQHF.

The V call is TRBV28, the J call TRBJ1-2; weak D call: TRBD1 (5 bases). CDR3 length equals 11 residues. Germline CDR1 MDHEN, CDR2 SYDVKM. V gave up 6 bases and J gave up 5 bases, with 7 bases separating them. The CDR3 loop reads CASRGQYGYTF. DNA of the CDR3: TGTGCCAGCAGAGGACAATATGGCTACACCTTC.

Here the CDR3 reads CASSLVSGGSYEQYF. The DNA of the CDR3 is TGTGCCAGCAGCTTAGTTTCGGGTGGCTCCTACGAGCAGTACTTC. This chain uses TRBV7-2 with TRBJ2-7; D is undetermined. The germline V gene encodes CDR1 SGHTA and CDR2 FQGNSA. The CDR3 length is 15 residues. Trimming pared 1 base from V and 0 bases from J, leaving 10 bases between.

The V call is TRBV5-8, the J call TRBJ1-1; 7 bases are a match to TRBD1. This CDR3 contains 17 residues. With 1 base clipped from V and 0 bases from J, the junction kept 9 bases outside the gene matches. In germline, CDR1 is SGHTS, CDR2 YDEGEE. CDR3 amino acids: CASSLLTMTGLNTEAFF. In DNA form, the CDR3 reads TGTGCCAGCAGCTTGTTAACCATGACAGGGTTGAACACTGAAGCTTTCTTT.

This clone has only a few counts. V gene TRBV27 combines with J gene TRBJ1-5; perhaps TRBD1 as D (5 bases). CDR3 size: 13 residues. The germline gives CDR1 MNHEY, CDR2 SMNVEV (reference sequence). Between the trimmed V and J ends, which lost 2 bases and 6 bases, there was a span of 8 bases. The CDR3: CASSLIRGQPQHF. CDR3 bases: TGTGCCAGCAGTTTAATTAGGGGTCAGCCCCAGCATTTT.

For the CDR3, the DNA is TGTGCCAGCTCACCCGCGGGCCCCGGGGCAGGGGTGAGGTCACCCCTCCACTTT. Protein sequence: CASSPAGPGAGVRSPLHF. The chain couples TRBV18 to TRBJ1-6; a possible D gene is TRBD1 (6 bases). Germline V gene sequence: CDR1 KGHSH, CDR2 LQKENI. CDR3 size: 18 residues. The ends were cut back, 3 bases at V and 10 bases at J, with 25 bases in the middle.

The V and J genes are TRBV10-3 and TRBJ2-3; D not certain. The V gene's germline CDR1 is ENHRY and CDR2 SYGVKD. V gave up 7 bases and J gave up 2 bases, with 10 bases separating them. This CDR3 is 13 amino acids long. The DNA for the CDR3 is TGTGCCATCACACAGTCTTTCACAGATACGCAGTATTTT. This codes for CAITQSFTDTQYF.

This rearrangement joins TRBV10-3 to TRBJ2-7; the D gene is possibly TRBD1 (6 bases). CDR1 and CDR2 (germline): ENHRY, SYGVKD. This CDR3 spans 15 amino acids. The V end was cut by 6 bases, the J end by 4 bases, with 19 bases between. The CDR3 region has the DNA TGTGCCATCAGGCCAGACAGGCTAGTTAGTTACGAGCAGTACTTC. Protein: CAIRPDRLVSYEQYF.